These 14 T cell receptor beta chains were all obtained from the same sample, sequenced in a study of Graves' ophthalmopathy and Graves' hyperthyroidism. Amplification of TCR beta CDR3 regions used RNA transcripts. Second-round multiplex PCR came after a first-round RT-PCR that employed HTBI primers. TCRdb analysed the multiplex PCR reads with MiXCR anew, one entry per CDR3 protein. The sample holds more than 1,000,000 distinct CDR3 sequences; 35% to 40% are singletons and the top ten take approximately 10%. The sample was peripheral blood or thyroid tissue (not recorded which). These receptors all stem from an adult man with Graves' hyperthyroidism.

This clonotype was seen repeatedly, ten times or more. The chain recombines TRBV10-3 with TRBJ1-1; D is ambiguous. V lost 1 base, J lost 4 bases, and 4 bases lay in between. The CDR3 contains 12 residues. Per germline, CDR1 ENHRY and CDR2 SYGVKD. CDR3 coding DNA: TGTGCCATCAGTGAGTTGACCACTGAAGCTTTCTTT. Its translation: CAISELTTEAFF.

The chain employs TRBV24-1 and TRBJ2-5; D is perhaps TRBD1 (6 bases). Deletions cut 2 bases from V and 3 bases from J, with 6 bases between. Germline CDR1 and CDR2: KGHDR and SFDVKD. The CDR3 is 13 residues long. The CDR3 reads CATSDWTEETQYF. CDR3 sequence (DNA): TGTGCCACCAGTGATTGGACAGAAGAGACCCAGTACTTC.

Many counts were recorded for this clonotype. As DNA, the CDR3 is TGTGCCATCGTAAAGGGATTAGGGCAGCCCCAGCATTTT. Its protein product is CAIVKGLGQPQHF. The rearrangement links TRBV6-5 to TRBJ1-5; no reliable D call. Trimming took 10 bases from V and 7 from J, leaving 17 bases between them. This CDR3 has 13 residues. In germline, CDR1 is MNHEY, CDR2 SVGAGI.

Notes on this clonotype: Since a much larger clone is just one base distant, this may be a read error. The chain combines TRBV7-2 with TRBJ2-5; 8 bases are shared with TRBD2. Germline values: CDR1 SGHTA, CDR2 FQGNSA. This CDR3 is built from 15 residues. The J segment lost 7 bases and the V segment lost 1 base, leaving 8 bases of the junction unmatched. As DNA, the CDR3 is TGTGCCAGCAGCTTAGTTTCGGGAGGGTTGGGGACCCAGTACTTC. Amino acid sequence: CASSLVSGGLGTQYF.

V and J are TRBV5-4 and TRBJ2-5, with D perhaps TRBD1 (6 bases). Germline lookup yields CDR1 SGHNT and CDR2 YYREEE (reference sequence). This CDR3 contains 16 residues. V lost 5 bases, J lost 1 base, and 18 bases lay in between. CDR3 sequence reads: CASRILPTGGQETQYF. CDR3 coding DNA: TGTGCCAGCAGGATACTACCGACAGGCGGCCAAGAGACCCAGTACTTC. Supplemented by reference TRBV5-4 and TRBJ2-5, the full variable domain reads ETGVTQSPTHLIKTRGQQVTLRCSSQSGHNTVSWYQQALGQGPQFIFQYYREEENGRGNFPPRFSGLQFPNYSSELNVNALELDDSALYLCASRILPTGGQETQYFGPGTRLLVL.

This clonotype was observed a handful of times. This chain joins TRBV5-1 and TRBJ1-1, with TRBD1 as a possible D gene (6 bases). The CDR3 covers 16 residues. V lost 0 bases and J 6 bases, leaving 18 bases between the germline ends. Per germline, CDR1 SGHRS and CDR2 YFSETQ. CDR3 protein: CASSLAARQEYPEAFF. CDR3 coding DNA: TGCGCCAGCAGCTTGGCCGCGAGACAGGAGTACCCTGAAGCTTTCTTT. The full variable domain, completed using reference TRBV5-1 and TRBJ1-1, is KAGVTQTPRYLIKTRGQQVTLSCSPISGHRSVSWYQQTPGQGLQFLFEYFSETQRNKGNFPGRFSGRQFSNSRSEMNVSTLELGDSALYLCASSLAARQEYPEAFFGQGTRLTVV.

The chain recombines TRBV29-1 with TRBJ1-1; D not certain. In germline, CDR1 is SQVTM, CDR2 ANQGSEA. Trimming left V 3 bases short and J 0 bases short, with 2 bases between. This CDR3 has 11 residues. Here the CDR3 DNA reads TGCAGCGTTGAGCTGAACACTGAAGCTTTCTTT. It yields the protein CSVELNTEAFF.

V gene TRBV7-8 combines with J gene TRBJ1-1; maybe TRBD1 (6 bases). Per germline, CDR1 SGHVS and CDR2 FQNEAQ. The CDR3 sequence is 14 residues long. The ends were cut back, 5 bases at V and 2 bases at J, with 12 bases in the middle. This CDR3 is CASSGGRPNTEAFF. The CDR3 DNA reads TGTGCCAGCAGCGGGGGCCGCCCTAACACTGAAGCTTTCTTT.

This rearrangement joins TRBV10-2 to TRBJ1-1, with D perhaps TRBD1 (5 bases). There are 14 residues in the CDR3. Looked up from germline, CDR1 is WSHSY and CDR2 is SAAADI. The V end lost 6 bases, the J end lost 0 bases, and 11 bases lay between the germline ends. Here the CDR3 DNA reads TGCGCCAGCAGAGATGGGACGGTGAACACTGAAGCTTTCTTT. Amino acid sequence: CASRDGTVNTEAFF.

Points on this clonotype: Since the CDR3 does not end with the conserved phenylalanine or tryptophan, this likely comes from a read error. The DNA is left out, because the CDR3 cannot be placed on it with certainty; the CDR3 is given as TCRdb lists it. The chain carries TRBV7-2 and TRBJ1-4. 9 amino acids form the CDR3, both terminal residues included. Germline V CDR1 and CDR2: SGHTA, FQGNSA. Here the CDR3 reads CASSLGVVD.

This clonotype was detected ten times or more. The rearrangement joins TRBV15 to TRBJ2-7; D not resolved. The CDR3 has 14 residues. The V gene lost 0 bases and the J gene lost 6 bases, with 12 bases spanning the gap. In germline, CDR1 is LNHNV, CDR2 YYDKDF (reference sequence). Written as DNA, the CDR3 is TGTGCCACCAGCAGAGATCTAAGCGTGGGCGAGCAGTACTTC. It translates to CATSRDLSVGEQYF.

The V call is TRBV9, the J call TRBJ2-2; D gene uncertain. Germline V gene lookup returns CDR1 SGDLS and CDR2 YYNGEE. There are 18 residues in the CDR3. Trimming cost V 2 bases and J 0 bases, with 17 bases left between them. The chain's CDR3 is CASSVGPRPPPNTGELFF. The CDR3 nucleotides read TGTGCCAGCAGCGTCGGACCCCGCCCCCCTCCGAACACCGGGGAGCTGTTTTTT.

This clonotype was counted at least ten times. The CDR3 spells CASRKGVDQPQHF. DNA of the CDR3: TGCGCCAGCAGGAAAGGTGTCGATCAGCCCCAGCATTTT. The chain combines TRBV5-1 with TRBJ1-5; D gene uncertain. V was shortened by 5 bases and J by 5 bases, with 11 bases between the two germline ends. The germline CDR1 and CDR2 sequences are SGHRS and YFSETQ. CDR3 length equals 13 residues.

In this sample, this clonotype turned up many times. V is TRBV12-3 or TRBV12-4 and J is TRBJ1-5; 9 bases fit TRBD1. The CDR3 is 15 amino acids. Unmatched junction bases numbered 8, after V lost 7 bases and J lost 4 bases. The CDR3 sequence is CASMEGQGLNQPQHF. Here the CDR3 DNA reads TGTGCCAGCATGGAGGGACAGGGCTTAAATCAGCCCCAGCATTTT.